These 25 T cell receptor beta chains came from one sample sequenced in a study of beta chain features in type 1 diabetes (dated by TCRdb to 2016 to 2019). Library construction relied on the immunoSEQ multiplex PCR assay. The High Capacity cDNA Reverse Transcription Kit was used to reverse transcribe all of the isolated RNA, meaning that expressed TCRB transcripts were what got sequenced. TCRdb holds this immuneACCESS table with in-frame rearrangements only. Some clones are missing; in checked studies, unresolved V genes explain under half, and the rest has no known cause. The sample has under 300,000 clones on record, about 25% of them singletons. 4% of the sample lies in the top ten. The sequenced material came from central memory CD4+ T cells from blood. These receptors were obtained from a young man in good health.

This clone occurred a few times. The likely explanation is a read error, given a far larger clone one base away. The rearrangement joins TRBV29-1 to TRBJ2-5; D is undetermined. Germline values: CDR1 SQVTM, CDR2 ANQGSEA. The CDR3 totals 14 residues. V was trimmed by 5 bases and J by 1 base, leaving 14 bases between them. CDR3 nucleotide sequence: TGCAGCGTTATTTCGCCACGTCTCCAAGAGACCCAGTACTTC. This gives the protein CSVISPRLQETQYF.

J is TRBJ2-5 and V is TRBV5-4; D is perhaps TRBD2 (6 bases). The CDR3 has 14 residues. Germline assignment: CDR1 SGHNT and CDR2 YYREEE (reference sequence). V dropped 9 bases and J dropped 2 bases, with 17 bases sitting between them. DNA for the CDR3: TGTGCCACTGCCCCAGGAGGGGCTCAAGAGACCCAGTACTTC. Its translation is CATAPGGAQETQYF.

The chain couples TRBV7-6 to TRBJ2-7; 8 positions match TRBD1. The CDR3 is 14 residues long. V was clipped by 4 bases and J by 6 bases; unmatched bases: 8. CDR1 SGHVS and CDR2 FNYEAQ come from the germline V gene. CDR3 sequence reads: CASSSGGIGSEQYF. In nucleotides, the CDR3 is TGTGCCAGCAGCTCAGGGGGCATCGGAAGCGAGCAGTACTTC.

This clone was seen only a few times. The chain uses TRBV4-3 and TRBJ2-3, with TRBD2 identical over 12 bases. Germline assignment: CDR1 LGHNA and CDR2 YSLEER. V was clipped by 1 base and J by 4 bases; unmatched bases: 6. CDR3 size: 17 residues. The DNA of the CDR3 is TGCGCCAGCAGCCAAGCTTCTAGCGGGAGGGGTGCAGATACGCAGTATTTT. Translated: CASSQASSGRGADTQYF.

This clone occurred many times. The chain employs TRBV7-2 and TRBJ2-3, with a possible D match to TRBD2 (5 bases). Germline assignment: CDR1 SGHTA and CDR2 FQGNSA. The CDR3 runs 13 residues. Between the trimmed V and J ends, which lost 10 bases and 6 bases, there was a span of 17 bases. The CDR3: CATQRERSDTQYF. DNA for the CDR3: TGTGCCACGCAAAGGGAGCGTTCGGATACGCAGTATTTT.

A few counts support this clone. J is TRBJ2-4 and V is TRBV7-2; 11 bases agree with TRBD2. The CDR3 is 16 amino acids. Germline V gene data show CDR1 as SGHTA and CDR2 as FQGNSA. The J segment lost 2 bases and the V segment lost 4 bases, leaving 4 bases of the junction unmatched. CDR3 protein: CASSSRLAGTKNIQYF. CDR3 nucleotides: TGTGCCAGCAGCTCGAGACTAGCGGGAACCAAAAACATTCAGTACTTC. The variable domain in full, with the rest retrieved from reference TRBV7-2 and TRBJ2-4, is GAGVSQSPSNKVTEKGKDVELRCDPISGHTALYWYRQSLGQGLEFLIYFQGNSAPDKSGLPSDRFSAERTGGSVSTLTIQRTQQEDSAVYLCASSSRLAGTKNIQYFGAGTRLSVL.

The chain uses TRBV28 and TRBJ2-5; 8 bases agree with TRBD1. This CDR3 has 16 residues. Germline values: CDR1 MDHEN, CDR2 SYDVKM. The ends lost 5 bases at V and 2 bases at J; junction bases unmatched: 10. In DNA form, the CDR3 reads TGTGCCAGCAGTCTCGGGACAGGATCTCCTCAAGAGACCCAGTACTTC. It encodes CASSLGTGSPQETQYF.

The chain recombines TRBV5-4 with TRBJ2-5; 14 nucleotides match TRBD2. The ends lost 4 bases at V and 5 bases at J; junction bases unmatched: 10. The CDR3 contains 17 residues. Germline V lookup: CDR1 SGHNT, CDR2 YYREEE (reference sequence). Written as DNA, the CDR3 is TGTGCCAGCAGCCCCCGCGGGACTAGCGGGGGCCGGGAGACCCAGTACTTC. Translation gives CASSPRGTSGGRETQYF.

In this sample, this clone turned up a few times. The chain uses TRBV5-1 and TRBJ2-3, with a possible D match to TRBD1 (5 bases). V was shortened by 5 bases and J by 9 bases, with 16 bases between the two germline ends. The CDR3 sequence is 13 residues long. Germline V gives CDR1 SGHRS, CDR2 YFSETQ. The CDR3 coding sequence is TGCGCCAGCAGATCGACAGAACTCACAACGCAGTATTTT. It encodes CASRSTELTTQYF.

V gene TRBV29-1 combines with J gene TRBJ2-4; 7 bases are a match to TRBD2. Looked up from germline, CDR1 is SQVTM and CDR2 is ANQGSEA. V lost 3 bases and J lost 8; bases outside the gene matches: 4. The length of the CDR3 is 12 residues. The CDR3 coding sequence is TGCAGCGTTGAGAAGGGGAGGGACATTCAGTACTTC. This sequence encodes CSVEKGRDIQYF.

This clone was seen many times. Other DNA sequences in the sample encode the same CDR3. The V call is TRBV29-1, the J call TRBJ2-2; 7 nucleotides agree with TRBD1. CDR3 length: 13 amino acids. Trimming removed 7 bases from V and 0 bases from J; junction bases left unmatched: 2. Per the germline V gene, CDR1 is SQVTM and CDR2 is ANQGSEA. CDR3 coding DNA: TGCAGCGCTGGACAGGCGAACACCGGGGAGCTGTTTTTT. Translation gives CSAGQANTGELFF.

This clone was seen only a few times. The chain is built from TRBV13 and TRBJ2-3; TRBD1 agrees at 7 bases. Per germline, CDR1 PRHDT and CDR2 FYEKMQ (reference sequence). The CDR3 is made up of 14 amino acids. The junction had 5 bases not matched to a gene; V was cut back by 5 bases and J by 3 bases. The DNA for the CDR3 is TGTGCCAGCAGCCGCTCGACAGGGACAGATACGCAGTATTTT. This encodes CASSRSTGTDTQYF.

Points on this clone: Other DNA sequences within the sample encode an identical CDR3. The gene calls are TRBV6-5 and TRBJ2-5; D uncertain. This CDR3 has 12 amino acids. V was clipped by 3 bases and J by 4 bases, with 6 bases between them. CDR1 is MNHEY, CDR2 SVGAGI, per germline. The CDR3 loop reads CASSYPSETQYF. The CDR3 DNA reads TGTGCCAGCAGTTATCCCTCAGAGACCCAGTACTTC.

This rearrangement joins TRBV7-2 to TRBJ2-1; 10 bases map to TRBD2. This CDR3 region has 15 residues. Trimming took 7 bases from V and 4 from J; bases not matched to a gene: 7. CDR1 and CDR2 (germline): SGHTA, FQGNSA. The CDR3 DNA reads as TGTGCCAGCACCATCGGACTAGCGGCTTACAATGAGCAGTTCTTC. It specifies CASTIGLAAYNEQFF.

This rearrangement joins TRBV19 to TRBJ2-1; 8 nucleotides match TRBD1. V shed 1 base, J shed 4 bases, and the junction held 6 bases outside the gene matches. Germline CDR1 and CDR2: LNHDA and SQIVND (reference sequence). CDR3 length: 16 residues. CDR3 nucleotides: TGTGCCAGTAGTATAGCTTCCAGACAGGGGTACAATGAGCAGTTCTTC. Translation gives CASSIASRQGYNEQFF.

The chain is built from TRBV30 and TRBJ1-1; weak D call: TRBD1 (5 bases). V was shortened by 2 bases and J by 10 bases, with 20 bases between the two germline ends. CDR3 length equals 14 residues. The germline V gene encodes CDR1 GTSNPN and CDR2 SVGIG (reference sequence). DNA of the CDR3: TGTGCCTGGAGTAATATAGATGAGGGGAGTGGAGCTTTCTTT. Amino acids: CAWSNIDEGSGAFF. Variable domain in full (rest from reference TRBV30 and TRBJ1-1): SQTIHQWPATLVQPVGSPLSLECTVEGTSNPNLYWYRQAAGRGLQLLFYSVGIGQISSEVPQNLSASRPQDRQFILSSKKLLLSDSGFYLCAWSNIDEGSGAFFGQGTRLTVV.

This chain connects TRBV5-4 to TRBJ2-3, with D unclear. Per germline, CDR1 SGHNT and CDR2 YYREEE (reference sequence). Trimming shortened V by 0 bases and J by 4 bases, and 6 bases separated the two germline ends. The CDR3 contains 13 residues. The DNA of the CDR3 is TGTGCCAGCAGCTTGGACAGCCCAGATACGCAGTATTTT. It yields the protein CASSLDSPDTQYF.

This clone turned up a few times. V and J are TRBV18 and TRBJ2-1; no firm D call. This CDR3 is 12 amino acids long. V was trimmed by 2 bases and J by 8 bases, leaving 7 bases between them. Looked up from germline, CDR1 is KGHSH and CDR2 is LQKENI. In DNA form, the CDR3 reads TGTGCCAGCTCACCAATCCGGGATGAGCAGTTCTTC. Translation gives CASSPIRDEQFF.

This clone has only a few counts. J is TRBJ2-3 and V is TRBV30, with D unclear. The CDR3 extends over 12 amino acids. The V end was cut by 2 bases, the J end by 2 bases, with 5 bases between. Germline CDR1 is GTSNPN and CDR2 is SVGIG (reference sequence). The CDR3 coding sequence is TGTGCCTGGAGTTGGATCACAGATACGCAGTATTTT. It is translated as CAWSWITDTQYF. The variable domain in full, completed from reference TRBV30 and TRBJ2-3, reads SQTIHQWPATLVQPVGSPLSLECTVEGTSNPNLYWYRQAAGRGLQLLFYSVGIGQISSEVPQNLSASRPQDRQFILSSKKLLLSDSGFYLCAWSWITDTQYFGPGTRLTVL.

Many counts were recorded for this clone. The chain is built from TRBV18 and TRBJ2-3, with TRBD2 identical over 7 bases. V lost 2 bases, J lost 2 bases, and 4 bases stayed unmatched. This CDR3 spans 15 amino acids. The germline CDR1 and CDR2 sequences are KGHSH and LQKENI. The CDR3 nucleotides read TGTGCCAGCTCACCAAGCGGGGCGTCCACAGATACGCAGTATTTT. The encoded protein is CASSPSGASTDTQYF.

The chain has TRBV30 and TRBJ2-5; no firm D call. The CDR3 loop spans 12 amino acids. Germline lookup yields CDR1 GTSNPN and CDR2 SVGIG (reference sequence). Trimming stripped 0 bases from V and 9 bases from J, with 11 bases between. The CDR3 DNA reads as TGTGCCTGGAGTGTCCCCTCTGGGGCCCAGTACTTC. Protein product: CAWSVPSGAQYF.

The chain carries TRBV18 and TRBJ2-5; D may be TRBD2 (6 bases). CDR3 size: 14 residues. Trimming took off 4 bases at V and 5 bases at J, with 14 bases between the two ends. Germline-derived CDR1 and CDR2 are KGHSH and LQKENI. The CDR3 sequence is CASSLGLNSETQYF. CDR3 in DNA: TGTGCCAGCTCACTGGGACTGAACAGCGAGACCCAGTACTTC.

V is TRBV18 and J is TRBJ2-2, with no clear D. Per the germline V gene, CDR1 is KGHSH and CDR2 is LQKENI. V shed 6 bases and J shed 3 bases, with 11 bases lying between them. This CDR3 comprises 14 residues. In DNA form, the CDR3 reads TGTGCCAGCTCCGGGCAGCTCGACACCGGGGAGCTGTTTTTT. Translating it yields CASSGQLDTGELFF.

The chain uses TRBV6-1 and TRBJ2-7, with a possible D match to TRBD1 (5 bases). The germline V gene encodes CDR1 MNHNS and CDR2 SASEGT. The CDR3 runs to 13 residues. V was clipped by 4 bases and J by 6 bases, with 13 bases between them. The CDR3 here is CASSVQARREQYF. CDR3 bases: TGTGCCAGCAGTGTACAGGCCAGGCGCGAGCAGTACTTC.

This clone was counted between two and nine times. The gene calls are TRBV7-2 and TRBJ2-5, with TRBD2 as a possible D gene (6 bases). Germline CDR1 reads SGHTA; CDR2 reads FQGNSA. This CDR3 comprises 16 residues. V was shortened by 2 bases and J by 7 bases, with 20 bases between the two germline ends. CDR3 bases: TGTGCCAGCAGCTTAACAACGGGAGCACCCGGGGGGACCCAGTACTTC. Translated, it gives CASSLTTGAPGGTQYF.